This entry concerns a single T cell receptor (beta chain). The antigen is unknown. TCRdb reprocessed the 5' RACE reads and keeps a single row for each CDR3 protein, giving no DNA. The table for this sample gives about 450,000 distinct CDR3 sequences. The data derive from a study of T cells expressing NK-cell markers. Overall study results and limits: More than 5 of the donors carried dominant NKG2C+ clonotypes that took up about 1.0-7.0% of their CD8+ T cells.

This CDR3 region has 15 residues. Per the germline V gene, CDR1 is ENHRY and CDR2 is SYGVKD. The J gene is TRBJ2-3, the V gene TRBV10-3; the TRBD1 assignment by TCRdb is unverifiable without DNA. The sequence derives from a woman aged 18 to 75 in good health. The sample comprised blood T cells: a sorted CD56 or NKG2C T cell subset, CD4+ or CD8+ T cells, or bulk PBMC T cells (not recorded which). CDR3 sequence: CAISPPGGPTDTQYF.